This T cell receptor (beta chain) was recorded in a study of PD-L1 blockade in urothelial cancer. In the study overall: Prior exposure to chemotherapy in patients amounted to 0 to 3 regimens received.

Time point in this sample: pretreatment peripheral blood. The CDR3 loop spans 12 amino acids. Unmatched junction bases numbered 11, after V lost 5 bases and J lost 16 bases. Looked up from germline, CDR1 is SGHVS and CDR2 is FNYEAQ. Only a few counts were recorded for this clone. The target antigen is unknown. Study observations and caveats: Sub-median blood TCR clonality before treatment predicted longer survival.

Here immunoSEQ multiplex PCR was the method, and the copy in TCRdb shows in-frame clones only, minus some. The table has about 72,000 clones, roughly 88% seen once. V gene TRBV7-6 combines with J gene TRBJ1-5; TRBD1 agrees at 7 bases. This TCR was recovered from a man between 65 and 79 years old with urothelial cancer. The source was PBMCs, collected around atezolizumab (anti-PD-L1) treatment. CDR3 DNA sequence: TGTGCCAGCAGCCCTCGACAGGGCGGACTCCATTTT. As protein: CASSPRQGGLHF.